This T cell receptor beta chain was sequenced in a study of shared T cell receptors in the human thymus. This clone was counted between two and nine times. Sequencing was performed with immunoSEQ multiplex PCR; in TCRdb, only in-frame clones are kept and a portion is missing. The sample has hundreds of thousands of clones, roughly 88% seen once. In germline, CDR1 is SEHNR, CDR2 FQNEAQ (reference sequence). Trimming cost V 5 bases and J 0 bases, with 23 bases left between them. There are 18 residues in the CDR3. This sample also belongs to another study, concerning human thymus T cells.

This rearrangement joins TRBV7-9 to TRBJ2-7; D is perhaps TRBD2 (5 bases). Sequencing was carried out using thymocytes. The receptor's source is a boy under three years old with a congenital heart defect. In nucleotides, the CDR3 is TGTGCCAGCAGCCTCCAGATACTAGTTGAATCTAGCTCCTACGAGCAGTACTTC. Protein sequence: CASSLQILVESSSYEQYF.